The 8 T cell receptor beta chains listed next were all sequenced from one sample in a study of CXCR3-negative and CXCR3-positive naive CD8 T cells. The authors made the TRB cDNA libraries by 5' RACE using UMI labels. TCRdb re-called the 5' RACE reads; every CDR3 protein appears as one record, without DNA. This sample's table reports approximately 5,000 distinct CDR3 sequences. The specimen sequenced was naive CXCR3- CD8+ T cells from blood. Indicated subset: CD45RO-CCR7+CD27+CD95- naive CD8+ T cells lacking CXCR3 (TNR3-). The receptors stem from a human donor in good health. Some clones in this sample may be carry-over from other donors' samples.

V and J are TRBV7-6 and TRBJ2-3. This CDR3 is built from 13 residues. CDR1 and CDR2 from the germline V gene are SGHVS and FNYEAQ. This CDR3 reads CASSVRPQDTQYF. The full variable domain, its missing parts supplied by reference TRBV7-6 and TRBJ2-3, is GAGVSQSPRYKVTKRGQDVALRCDPISGHVSLYWYRQALGQGPEFLTYFNYEAQQDKSGLPNDRFSAERPEGSISTLTIQRTEQRDSAMYRCASSVRPQDTQYFGPGTRLTVL.

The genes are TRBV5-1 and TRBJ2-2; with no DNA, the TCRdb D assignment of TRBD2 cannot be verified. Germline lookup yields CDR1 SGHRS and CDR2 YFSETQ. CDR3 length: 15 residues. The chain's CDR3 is CASSPRDSGTGELFF.

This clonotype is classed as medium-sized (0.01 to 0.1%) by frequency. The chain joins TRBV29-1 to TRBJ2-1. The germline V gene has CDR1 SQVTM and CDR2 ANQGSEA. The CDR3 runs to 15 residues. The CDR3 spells CSVEGRESSYNEQFF.

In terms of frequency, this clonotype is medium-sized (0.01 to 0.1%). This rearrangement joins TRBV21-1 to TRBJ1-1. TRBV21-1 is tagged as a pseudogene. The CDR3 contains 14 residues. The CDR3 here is CASNKGRVDTEAFF.

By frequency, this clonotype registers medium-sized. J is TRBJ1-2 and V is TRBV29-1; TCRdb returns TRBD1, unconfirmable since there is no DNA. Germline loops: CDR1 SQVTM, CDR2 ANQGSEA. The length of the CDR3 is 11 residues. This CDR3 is CSSDGPMEYTF.

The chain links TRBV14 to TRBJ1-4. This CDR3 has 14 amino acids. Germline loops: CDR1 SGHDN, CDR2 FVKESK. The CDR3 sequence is CASSQEAGREELFF.

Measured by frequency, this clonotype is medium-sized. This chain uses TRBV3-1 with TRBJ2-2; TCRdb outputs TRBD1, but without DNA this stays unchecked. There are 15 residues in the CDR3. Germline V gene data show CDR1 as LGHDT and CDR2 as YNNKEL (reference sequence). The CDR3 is CASSQSRTSTGELFF.

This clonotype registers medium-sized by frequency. CDR3 region: CSVGGGTIYEQYF. The chain is built from TRBV29-1 and TRBJ2-7; with no DNA, the TCRdb D assignment of TRBD2 cannot be verified. Germline V gene sequence: CDR1 SQVTM, CDR2 ANQGSEA. The CDR3 runs to 13 residues.